This TCR beta chain was recorded in a study of blood T cell repertoires in COVID-19. Background on the study: PBMCs, B-cell-depleted T cells, or T cells provided the cDNA or gDNA that made up the material.

Libraries were prepared by immunoSEQ multiplex PCR; TCRdb keeps only in-frame clonotypes and omits some of them. The sample lists fewer than 130,000 clones; approximately 85% were seen once. Germline CDR1 and CDR2: LNHDA and SQIVND (reference sequence). With 4 bases removed from V and 0 bases from J, the gap between germline ends came to 13 bases. CDR3 length equals 16 residues. The clonotype was recovered from a woman in her sixties or seventies with acute or convalescent COVID-19. The rearrangement uses TRBV19 and TRBJ1-5; D possibly corresponds to TRBD1 (6 bases). What was sequenced was peripheral blood. CDR3 region: CASSSERGYSNQPQHF. CDR3 nucleotide sequence: TGTGCCAGTAGTAGTGAAAGGGGGTATAGCAATCAGCCCCAGCATTTT. The whole variable domain, filled in from reference TRBV19 and TRBJ1-5, reads DGGITQSPKYLFRKEGQNVTLSCEQNLNHDAMYWYRQDPGQGLRLIYYSQIVNDFQKGDIAEGYSVSREKKESFPLTVTSAQKNPTAFYLCASSSERGYSNQPQHFGDGTRLSIL.